The clone carrying this TCR beta chain was found once. Its antigen is as yet unknown. Other DNA sequences in the same sample also yield this CDR3. Running of the assay took place at deep level. Method: immunoSEQ multiplex PCR; TCRdb's copy keeps in-frame clones and lacks some. The repertoire holds approximately 1.5 million clones, with about 98.5% as singletons. V lost 1 base and J lost 4, with 8 bases in between. In germline, CDR1 is GTSNPN, CDR2 SVGIG (reference sequence). The CDR3 is 12 amino acids. The data stem from a study of shared clonotypes between healthy human individuals. Broader study findings: What naive subsets generally showed was a larger estimated richness than memory subsets showed.

The receptor was isolated from a young man in good health. The chain combines TRBV30 with TRBJ2-7; no clear D gene. The sample was naive CD4+ T cells sorted from blood. Subset reported: CD45RA+ positively selected. CDR3 region: CAWSGPSYEQYF. The CDR3 region has the DNA TGTGCCTGGAGTGGGCCCTCGTACGAGCAGTACTTC.